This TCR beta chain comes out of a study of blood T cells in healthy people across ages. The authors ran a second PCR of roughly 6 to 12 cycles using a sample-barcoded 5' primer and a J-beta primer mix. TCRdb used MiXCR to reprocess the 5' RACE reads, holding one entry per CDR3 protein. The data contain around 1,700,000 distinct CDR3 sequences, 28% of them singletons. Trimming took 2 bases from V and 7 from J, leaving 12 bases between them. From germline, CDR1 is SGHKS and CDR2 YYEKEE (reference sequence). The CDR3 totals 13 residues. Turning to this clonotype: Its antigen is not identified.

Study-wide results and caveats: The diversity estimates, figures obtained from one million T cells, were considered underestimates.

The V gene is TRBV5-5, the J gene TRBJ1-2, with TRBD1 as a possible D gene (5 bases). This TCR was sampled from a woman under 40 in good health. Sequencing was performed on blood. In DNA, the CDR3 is TGTGCCAGCAGCTTTGGGGCCGCCGGTGGCTACACCTTC. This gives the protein CASSFGAAGGYTF.